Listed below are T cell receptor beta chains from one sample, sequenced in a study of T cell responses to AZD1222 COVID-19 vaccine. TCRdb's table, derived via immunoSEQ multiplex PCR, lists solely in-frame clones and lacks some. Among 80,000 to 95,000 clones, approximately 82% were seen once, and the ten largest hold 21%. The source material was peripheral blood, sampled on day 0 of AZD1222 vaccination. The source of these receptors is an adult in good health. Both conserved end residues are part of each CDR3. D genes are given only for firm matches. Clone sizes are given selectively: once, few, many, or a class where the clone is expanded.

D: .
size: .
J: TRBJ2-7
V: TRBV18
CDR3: CASSLGSEGEQYF
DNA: TGTGCCAGCTCACTTGGTAGTGAGGGCGAGCAGTACTTC

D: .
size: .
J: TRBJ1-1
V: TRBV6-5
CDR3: CASSYSGPPRDTEAFF
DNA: TGTGCCAGCAGTTACTCGGGCCCTCCCCGGGACACTGAAGCTTTCTTT

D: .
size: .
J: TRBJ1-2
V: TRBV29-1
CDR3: CSVRQDGYTF
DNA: TGCAGCGTGCGACAGGACGGCTACACCTTC

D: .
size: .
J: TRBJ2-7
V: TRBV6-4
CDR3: CASSDSGSMGSYEQYF
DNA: TGTGCCAGCAGTGACTCTGGTAGTATGGGTTCCTACGAGCAGTACTTC

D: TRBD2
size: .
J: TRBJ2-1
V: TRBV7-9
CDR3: CASTSAGGTFAGKQFF
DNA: TGTGCCAGCACCTCAGCGGGAGGTACTTTCGCCGGGAAGCAGTTCTTC

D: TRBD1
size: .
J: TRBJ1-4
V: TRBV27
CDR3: CASSPSHGTGGKLFF
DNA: TGTGCCAGCAGTCCCTCCCACGGGACAGGAGGAAAACTGTTTTTT

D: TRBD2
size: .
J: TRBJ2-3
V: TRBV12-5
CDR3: CASGLSETSGSPDTQYF
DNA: TGTGCTAGTGGTTTGTCAGAGACTAGCGGGAGCCCAGATACGCAGTATTTT

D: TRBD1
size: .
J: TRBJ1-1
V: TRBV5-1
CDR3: CASSYGDRGQVTEAFF
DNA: TGCGCCAGCAGCTACGGTGACAGGGGGCAGGTCACTGAAGCTTTCTTT

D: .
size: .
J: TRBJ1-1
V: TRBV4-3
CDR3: CASSQDRGWRNTEAFF
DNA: TGCGCCAGCAGCCAAGATCGGGGCTGGAGGAACACTGAAGCTTTCTTT

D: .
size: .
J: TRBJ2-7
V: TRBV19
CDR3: CASSTPKGGLSEQYF
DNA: TGTGCCAGTAGTACGCCAAAGGGGGGACTCAGTGAGCAGTACTTC

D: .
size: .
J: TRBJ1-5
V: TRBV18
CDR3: CASSPGWGADQPQHF
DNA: TGTGCCAGCTCACCCGGATGGGGGGCGGATCAGCCCCAGCATTTT

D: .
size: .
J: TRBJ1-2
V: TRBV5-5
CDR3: CASSLEIRPGWDYGYTF
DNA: TGTGCCAGCAGCTTGGAGATTAGACCCGGGTGGGACTATGGCTACACCTTC

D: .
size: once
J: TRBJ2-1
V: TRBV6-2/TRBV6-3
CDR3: CASSRAESSYNEQFF
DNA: TGTGCCAGCAGTCGAGCGGAAAGCTCCTACAATGAGCAGTTCTTC

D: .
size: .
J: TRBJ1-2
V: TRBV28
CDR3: CATGSGGGKGGYTF
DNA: TGTGCCACAGGCTCGGGGGGGGGCAAAGGAGGCTACACCTTC

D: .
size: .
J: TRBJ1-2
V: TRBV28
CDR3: CASSGRIYGYTF
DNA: TGTGCCAGCAGTGGCAGGATCTATGGCTACACCTTC

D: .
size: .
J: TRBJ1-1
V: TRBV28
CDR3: CASSRQTALTEAFF
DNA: TGTGCCAGCAGCCGACAGACAGCCCTCACTGAAGCTTTCTTT

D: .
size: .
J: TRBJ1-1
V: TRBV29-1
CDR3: CSVEGGERVNTEAFF
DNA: TGCAGCGTTGAAGGAGGGGAGAGGGTGAACACTGAAGCTTTCTTT

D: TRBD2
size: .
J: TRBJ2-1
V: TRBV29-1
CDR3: CSGGGYEQFF
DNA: TGCAGCGGGGGGGGATATGAGCAGTTCTTC

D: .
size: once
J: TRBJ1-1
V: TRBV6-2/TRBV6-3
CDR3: CASSNLIAVVNTEAFF
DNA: TGTGCCAGCAGTAACCTCATCGCGGTCGTGAACACTGAAGCTTTCTTT

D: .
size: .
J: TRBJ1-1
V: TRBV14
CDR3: CASSQELGFPRTEAFF
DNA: TGTGCCAGCAGCCAAGAACTAGGGTTTCCGAGGACTGAAGCTTTCTTT

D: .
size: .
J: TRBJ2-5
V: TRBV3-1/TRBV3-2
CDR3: CASSNALSRQETQYF
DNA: TGTGCCAGCAGCAATGCCCTTAGTCGTCAAGAGACCCAGTACTTC

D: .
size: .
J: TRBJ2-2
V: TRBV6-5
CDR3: CASITISVGELFF
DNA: TGTGCCAGCATCACGATCTCGGTCGGGGAGCTGTTTTTT

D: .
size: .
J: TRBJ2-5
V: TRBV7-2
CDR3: CASSFPWETQYF
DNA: TGTGCCAGCAGCTTCCCGTGGGAGACCCAGTACTTC

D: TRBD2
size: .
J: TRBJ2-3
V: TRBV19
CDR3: CASSMRTSGTDTQYF
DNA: TGTGCCAGTAGTATGAGGACTAGCGGCACAGATACGCAGTATTTT

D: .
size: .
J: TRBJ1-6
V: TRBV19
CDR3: CASSPGRGGNSPLHF
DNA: TGTGCCAGTAGCCCCGGAAGGGGGGGGAATTCACCCCTCCACTTT

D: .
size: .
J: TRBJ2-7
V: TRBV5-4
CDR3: CASSFESSYEQYF
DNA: TGTGCCAGCAGCTTTGAGAGCTCCTACGAGCAGTACTTC

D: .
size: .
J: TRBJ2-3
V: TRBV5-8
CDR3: CASSFPRLAADTQYF
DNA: TGTGCCAGCAGCTTCCCGCGGCTAGCCGCAGATACGCAGTATTTT

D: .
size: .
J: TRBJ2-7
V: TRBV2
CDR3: CASRAAVLSYEQYF
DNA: TGTGCCAGCAGGGCAGCAGTTTTATCCTACGAGCAGTACTTC

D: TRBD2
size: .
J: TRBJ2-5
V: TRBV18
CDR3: CASSPLASGTETQYF
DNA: TGTGCCAGCTCACCACTGGCTAGCGGGACGGAGACCCAGTACTTC

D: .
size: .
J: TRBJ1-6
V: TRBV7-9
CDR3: CASSFGGKNSPLHF
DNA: TGTGCCAGCAGCTTTGGGGGGAAGAATTCACCCCTCCACTTT

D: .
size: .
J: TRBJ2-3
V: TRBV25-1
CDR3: CASSPSDGTDTQYF
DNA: TGTGCCAGCAGTCCCTCAGATGGCACAGATACGCAGTATTTT

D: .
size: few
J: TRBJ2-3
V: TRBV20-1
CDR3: CSAPLRLMEYF
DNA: TGCAGTGCGCCGCTGAGGCTCATGGAGTATTTT

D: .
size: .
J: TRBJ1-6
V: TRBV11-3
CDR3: CASSLSGDPNSPLHF
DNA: TGTGCCAGCAGCTTAAGCGGGGACCCAAATTCACCCCTCCACTTT

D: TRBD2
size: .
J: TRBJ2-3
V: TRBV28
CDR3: CASSLFSGGTDTQYF
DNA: TGTGCCAGCAGTTTATTTAGCGGGGGCACAGATACGCAGTATTTT

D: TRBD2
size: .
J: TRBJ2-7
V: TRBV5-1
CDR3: CASSLELGRRQYF
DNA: TGCGCCAGCAGCTTGGAACTCGGGAGGAGGCAGTACTTC

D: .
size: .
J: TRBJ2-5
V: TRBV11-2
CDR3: CASSLVSGHEGETQYF
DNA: TGTGCCAGCAGCTTAGTGTCGGGGCACGAGGGAGAGACCCAGTACTTC

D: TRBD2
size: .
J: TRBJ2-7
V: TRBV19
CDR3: CASSGSGRAGEQYF
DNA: TGTGCCAGTAGTGGAAGCGGGAGGGCCGGCGAGCAGTACTTC

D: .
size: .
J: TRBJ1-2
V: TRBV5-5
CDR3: CASSLGHSFYGYTF
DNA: TGTGCCAGCAGCTTGGGGCACAGCTTCTATGGCTACACCTTC

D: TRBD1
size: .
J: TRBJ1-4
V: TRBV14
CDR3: CASTEGAMTNEKLFF
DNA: TGTGCCAGCACTGAGGGGGCGATGACTAATGAAAAACTGTTTTTT

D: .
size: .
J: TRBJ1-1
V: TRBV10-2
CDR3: CASSERPGDTEAFF
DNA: TGCGCCAGCAGTGAGAGGCCGGGTGACACTGAAGCTTTCTTT